Below are 8 T cell receptor beta chains sequenced from a single sample in a study of blood T cell repertoires in COVID-19. Produced via immunoSEQ multiplex PCR; TCRdb's table is partial and in-frame only. The table shows 400,000 to 450,000 clones, with about nine tenths occurring only once. The specimen sequenced was peripheral blood. The receptors were gathered from a middle-aged woman with COVID-19, enrolled during active disease.

The chain links TRBV27 to TRBJ1-3; D is undetermined. Looked up from germline, CDR1 is MNHEY and CDR2 is SMNVEV (reference sequence). The CDR3 runs to 13 residues. Trimming removed 1 base from V and 4 bases from J, with 5 bases in between. The CDR3 DNA is TGTGCCAGCAGTTTATTTGTAGGAAACACCATATATTTT. This gives the protein CASSLFVGNTIYF.

The V and J genes are TRBV27 and TRBJ1-4, with D uncertain. Trimming removed 8 bases from V and 5 bases from J, with 12 bases in between. The V gene's germline CDR1 is MNHEY and CDR2 SMNVEV (reference sequence). The CDR3 spans 13 residues. CDR3 nucleotides: TGTGCCAGCCGATTGACGGGGAATGAAAAACTGTTTTTT. Amino acid sequence: CASRLTGNEKLFF.

The gene calls are TRBV9 and TRBJ2-5; 9 bases fit TRBD2. The junction had 11 bases not matched to a gene; V was cut back by 0 bases and J by 5 bases. Looked up from germline, CDR1 is SGDLS and CDR2 is YYNGEE. The length of the CDR3 is 17 residues. The chain's CDR3 is CASSVGLSGSNLETQYF. CDR3 DNA sequence: TGTGCCAGCAGCGTAGGCCTTAGCGGGAGTAATTTGGAGACCCAGTACTTC.

The chain joins TRBV29-1 to TRBJ1-4; the D gene is possibly TRBD1 (5 bases). The CDR3 covers 11 residues. V was trimmed by 6 bases and J by 10 bases, leaving 12 bases between them. CDR1 and CDR2 (germline): SQVTM, ANQGSEA. CDR3 in amino acids: CSVRQRGKLFF. CDR3 bases: TGCAGCGTAAGACAAAGGGGAAAACTGTTTTTT.

V gene TRBV10-3 combines with J gene TRBJ1-1; D uncertain. The CDR3 consists of 14 residues. CDR1 is ENHRY and CDR2 is SYGVKD in the germline V gene. V was pared by 10 bases and J by 4 bases, with 19 bases between. The CDR3 region is CATTFTAPSTEAFF. The CDR3 nucleotides are TGTGCCACGACGTTCACAGCACCAAGCACTGAAGCTTTCTTT.

The chain employs TRBV11-1 and TRBJ2-3, with a tentative D call TRBD2 (5 bases). This CDR3 contains 14 residues. V was pared by 1 base and J by 4 bases, with 9 bases between. Germline loops: CDR1 SGHAT, CDR2 FQDESV (reference sequence). The CDR3 DNA sequence: TGTGCCAGCAGCTTAGGGGCGGGCTCAGATACGCAGTATTTT. This translates into CASSLGAGSDTQYF.

The rearrangement links TRBV19 to TRBJ2-1, with unresolved D. Trimming took off 1 base at V and 9 bases at J, with 13 bases between the two ends. Germline CDR1 is LNHDA and CDR2 is SQIVND (reference sequence). There are 14 residues in the CDR3. In nucleotides, the CDR3 is TGTGCCAGTAGTATAGCGCCCCCTGGGCGTGAGCAGTTCTTC. Residues: CASSIAPPGREQFF. The full variable domain, with the rest looked up from reference TRBV19 and TRBJ2-1, is DGGITQSPKYLFRKEGQNVTLSCEQNLNHDAMYWYRQDPGQGLRLIYYSQIVNDFQKGDIAEGYSVSREKKESFPLTVTSAQKNPTAFYLCASSIAPPGREQFFGPGTRLTVL.

The V call is TRBV9, the J call TRBJ2-1; D is perhaps TRBD2 (6 bases). V shed 2 bases and J shed 2 bases, with 11 bases lying between them. There are 15 residues in the CDR3. Germline V gives CDR1 SGDLS, CDR2 YYNGEE. The CDR3 protein is CASSVDGSPYNEQFF. CDR3 in DNA: TGTGCCAGCAGCGTTGACGGGAGTCCCTACAATGAGCAGTTCTTC.